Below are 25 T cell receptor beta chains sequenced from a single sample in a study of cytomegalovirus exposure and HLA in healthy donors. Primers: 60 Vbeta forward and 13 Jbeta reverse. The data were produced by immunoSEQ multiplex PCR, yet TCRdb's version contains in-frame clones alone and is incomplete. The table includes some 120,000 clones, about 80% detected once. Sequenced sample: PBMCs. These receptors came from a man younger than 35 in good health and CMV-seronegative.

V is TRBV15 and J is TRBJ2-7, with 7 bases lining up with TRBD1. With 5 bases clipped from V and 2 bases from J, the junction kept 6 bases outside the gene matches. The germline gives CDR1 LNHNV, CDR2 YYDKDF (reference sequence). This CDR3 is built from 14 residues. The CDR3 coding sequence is TGTGCCACCAGCGTAGGACAGGCCGCCTACGAGCAGTACTTC. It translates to CATSVGQAAYEQYF.

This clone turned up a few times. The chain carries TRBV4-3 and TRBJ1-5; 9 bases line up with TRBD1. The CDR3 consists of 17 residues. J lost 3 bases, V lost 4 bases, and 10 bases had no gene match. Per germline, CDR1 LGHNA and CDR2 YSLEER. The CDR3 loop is CASSLTTGGRANQPQHF. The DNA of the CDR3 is TGCGCCAGCAGCCTGACTACAGGGGGCCGGGCCAATCAGCCCCAGCATTTT.

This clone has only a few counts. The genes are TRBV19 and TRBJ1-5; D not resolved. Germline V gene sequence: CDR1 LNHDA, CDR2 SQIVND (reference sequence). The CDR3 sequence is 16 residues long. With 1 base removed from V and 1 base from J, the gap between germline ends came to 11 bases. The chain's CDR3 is CASSIVINRSNQPQHF. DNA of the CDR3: TGTGCCAGTAGTATAGTCATAAATCGGAGCAATCAGCCCCAGCATTTT.

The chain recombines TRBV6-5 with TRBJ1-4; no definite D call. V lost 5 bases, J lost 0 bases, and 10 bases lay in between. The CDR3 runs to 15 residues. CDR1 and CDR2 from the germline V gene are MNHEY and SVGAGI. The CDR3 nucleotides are TGTGCCAGCAGTCGCACACCAGCAACTAATGAAAAACTGTTTTTT. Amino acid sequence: CASSRTPATNEKLFF.

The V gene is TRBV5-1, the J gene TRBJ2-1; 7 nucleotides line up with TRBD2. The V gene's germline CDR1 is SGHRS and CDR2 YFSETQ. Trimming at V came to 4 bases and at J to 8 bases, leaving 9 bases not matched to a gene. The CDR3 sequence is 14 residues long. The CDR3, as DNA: TGCGCCAGCAGCGTCCCTAGCGGAGGGGATGAGCAGTTCTTC. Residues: CASSVPSGGDEQFF.

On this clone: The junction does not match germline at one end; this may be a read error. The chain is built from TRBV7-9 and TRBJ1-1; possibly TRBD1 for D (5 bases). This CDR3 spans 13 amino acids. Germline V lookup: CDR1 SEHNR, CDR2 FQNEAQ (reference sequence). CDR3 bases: TGTTCCAGCAGCTTATCCTTGACAGTAGAAGCTTTCTTT. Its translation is CSSSLSLTVEAFF.

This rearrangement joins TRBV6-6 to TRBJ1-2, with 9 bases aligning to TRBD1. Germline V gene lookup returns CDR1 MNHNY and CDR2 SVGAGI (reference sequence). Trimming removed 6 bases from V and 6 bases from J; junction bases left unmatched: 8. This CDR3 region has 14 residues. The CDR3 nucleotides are TGTGCCAGCAGAAACCCGGGACAGGGCCATGGCTACACCTTC. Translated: CASRNPGQGHGYTF.

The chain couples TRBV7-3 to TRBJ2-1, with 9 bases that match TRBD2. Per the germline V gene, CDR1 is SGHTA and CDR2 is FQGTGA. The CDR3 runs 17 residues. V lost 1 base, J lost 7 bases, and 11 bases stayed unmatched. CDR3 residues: CASSLKGGASGKNEQFF. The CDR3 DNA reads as TGTGCCAGCAGCTTAAAGGGGGGGGCTAGCGGGAAAAATGAGCAGTTCTTC.

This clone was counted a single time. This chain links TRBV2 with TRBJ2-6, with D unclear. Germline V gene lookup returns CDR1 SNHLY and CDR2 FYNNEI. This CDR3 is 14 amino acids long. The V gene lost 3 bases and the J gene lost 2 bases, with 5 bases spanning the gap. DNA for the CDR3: TGTGCCAGCAGTGATAGTGCTGGGGCCAACGTCCTGACTTTC. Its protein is CASSDSAGANVLTF.

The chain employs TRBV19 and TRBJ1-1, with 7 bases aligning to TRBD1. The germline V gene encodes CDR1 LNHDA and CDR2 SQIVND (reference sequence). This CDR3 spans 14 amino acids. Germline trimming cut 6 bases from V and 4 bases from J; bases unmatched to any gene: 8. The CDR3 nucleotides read TGTGCCAGTAGCCATTTCCAGGGGGGCACTGAAGCTTTCTTT. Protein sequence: CASSHFQGGTEAFF.

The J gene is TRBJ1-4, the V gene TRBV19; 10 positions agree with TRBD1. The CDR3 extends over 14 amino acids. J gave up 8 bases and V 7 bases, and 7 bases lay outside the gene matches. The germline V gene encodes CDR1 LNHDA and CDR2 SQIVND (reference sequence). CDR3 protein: CASNDRGLTEKLFF. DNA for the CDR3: TGTGCCAGTAACGACAGGGGGCTGACAGAAAAACTGTTTTTT.

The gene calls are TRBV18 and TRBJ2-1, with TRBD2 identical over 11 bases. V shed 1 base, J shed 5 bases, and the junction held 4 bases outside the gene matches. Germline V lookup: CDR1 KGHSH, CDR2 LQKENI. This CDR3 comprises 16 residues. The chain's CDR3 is CASSPLYSGGDNEQFF. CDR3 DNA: TGTGCCAGCTCACCACTCTATAGCGGGGGGGACAATGAGCAGTTCTTC.

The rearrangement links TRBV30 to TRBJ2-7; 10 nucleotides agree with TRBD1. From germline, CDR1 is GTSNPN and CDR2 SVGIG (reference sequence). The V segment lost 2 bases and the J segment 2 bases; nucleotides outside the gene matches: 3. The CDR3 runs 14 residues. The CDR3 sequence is CAWSYGQGAYEQYV. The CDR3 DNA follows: TGTGCCTGGAGTTACGGACAGGGGGCCTACGAGCAGTACGTC.

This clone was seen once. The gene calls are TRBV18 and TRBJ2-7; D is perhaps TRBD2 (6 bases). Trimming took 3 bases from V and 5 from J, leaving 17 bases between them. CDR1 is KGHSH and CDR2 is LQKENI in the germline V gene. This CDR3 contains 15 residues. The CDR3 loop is CASSPRPGGRNEQYV. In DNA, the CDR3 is TGTGCCAGCTCACCTCGTCCTGGGGGGAGAAACGAGCAGTACGTC.

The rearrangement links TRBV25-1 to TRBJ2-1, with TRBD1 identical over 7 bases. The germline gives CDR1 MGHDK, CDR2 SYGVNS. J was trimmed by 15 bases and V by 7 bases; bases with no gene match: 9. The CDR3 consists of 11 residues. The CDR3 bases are TGTGCCAGCATTGCCGGGACAGAGACGTTCTTC. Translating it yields CASIAGTETFF.

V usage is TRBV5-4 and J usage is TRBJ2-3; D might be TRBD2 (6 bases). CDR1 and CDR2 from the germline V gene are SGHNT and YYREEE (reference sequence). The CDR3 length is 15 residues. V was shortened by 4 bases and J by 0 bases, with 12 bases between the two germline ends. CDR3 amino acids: CASSRGGTSTDTQYF. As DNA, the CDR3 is TGTGCCAGCAGCCGGGGCGGGACTAGCACAGATACGCAGTATTTT.

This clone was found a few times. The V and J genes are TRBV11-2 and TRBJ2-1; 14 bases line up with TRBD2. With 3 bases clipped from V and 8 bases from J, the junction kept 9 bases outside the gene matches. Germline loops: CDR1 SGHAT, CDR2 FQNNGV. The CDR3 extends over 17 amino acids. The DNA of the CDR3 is TGTGCCAGCAGCTTTTTGCCGACTAGCGGGAGGGCCTATGAGCAGTTCTTC. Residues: CASSFLPTSGRAYEQFF.

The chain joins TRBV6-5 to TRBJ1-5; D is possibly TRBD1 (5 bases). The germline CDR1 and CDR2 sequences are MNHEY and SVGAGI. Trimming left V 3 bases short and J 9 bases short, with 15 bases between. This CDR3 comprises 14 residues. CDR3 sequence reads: CASSYEAGRGPQHF. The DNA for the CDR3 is TGTGCCAGCAGTTATGAGGCAGGGAGGGGGCCCCAGCATTTT.

Here the CDR3 DNA reads TGTGCCAGCAGCCCCAAGGTTCTGGGGTCTAGCGGGAGCCACGAGCAGTACTTC. Protein: CASSPKVLGSSGSHEQYF. This sequence joins TRBV7-2 and TRBJ2-7; 10 bases agree with TRBD2. Germline assignment: CDR1 SGHTA and CDR2 FQGNSA. The CDR3 sequence is 18 residues long. J lost 5 bases, V lost 5 bases, and 18 bases had no gene match.

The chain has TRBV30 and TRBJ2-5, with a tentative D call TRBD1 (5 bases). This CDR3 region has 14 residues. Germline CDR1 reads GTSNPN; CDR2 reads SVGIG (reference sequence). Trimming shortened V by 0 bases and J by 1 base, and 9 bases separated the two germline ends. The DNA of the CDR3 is TGTGCCTGGAGTGTACCAGGGCTCCAAGAGACCCAGTACTTC. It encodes CAWSVPGLQETQYF.

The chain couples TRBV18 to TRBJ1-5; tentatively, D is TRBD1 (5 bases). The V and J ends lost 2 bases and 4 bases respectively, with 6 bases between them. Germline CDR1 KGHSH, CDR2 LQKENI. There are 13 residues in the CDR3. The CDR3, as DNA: TGTGCCAGCTCACCAGGGACTAATCAGCCCCAGCATTTT. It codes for CASSPGTNQPQHF. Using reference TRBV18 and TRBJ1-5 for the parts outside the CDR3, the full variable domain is NAGVMQNPRHLVRRRGQEARLRCSPMKGHSHVYWYRQLPEEGLKFMVYLQKENIIDESGMPKERFSAEFPKEGPSILRIQQVVRGDSAAYFCASSPGTNQPQHFGDGTRLSIL.

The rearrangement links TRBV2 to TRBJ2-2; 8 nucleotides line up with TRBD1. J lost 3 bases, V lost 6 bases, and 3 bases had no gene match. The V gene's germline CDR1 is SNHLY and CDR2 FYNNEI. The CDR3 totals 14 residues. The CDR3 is CASRSGGDTGELFF. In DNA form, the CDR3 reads TGTGCCAGCAGGTCAGGGGGCGACACCGGGGAGCTGTTTTTT.

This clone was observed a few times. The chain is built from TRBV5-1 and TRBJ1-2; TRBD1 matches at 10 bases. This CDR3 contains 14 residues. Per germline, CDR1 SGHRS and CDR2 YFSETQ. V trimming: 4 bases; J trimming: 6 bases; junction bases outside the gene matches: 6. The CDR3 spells CASSLSGTGDGYTF. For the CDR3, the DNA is TGCGCCAGCAGCCTCTCCGGGACAGGGGATGGCTACACCTTC.

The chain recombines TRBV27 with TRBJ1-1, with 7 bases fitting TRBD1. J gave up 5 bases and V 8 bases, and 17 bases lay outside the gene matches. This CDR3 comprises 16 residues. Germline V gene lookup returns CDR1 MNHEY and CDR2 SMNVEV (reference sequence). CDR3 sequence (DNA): TGTGCCAGCCGCTGGGACAGCTTAAACTTAGAAACTGAAGCTTTCTTT. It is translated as CASRWDSLNLETEAFF.

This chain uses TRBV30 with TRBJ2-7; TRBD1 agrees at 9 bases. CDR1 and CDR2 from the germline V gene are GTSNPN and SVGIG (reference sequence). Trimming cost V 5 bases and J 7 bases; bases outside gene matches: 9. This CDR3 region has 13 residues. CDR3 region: CAWAGTGIEEQYV. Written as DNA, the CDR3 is TGTGCCTGGGCCGGGACAGGGATCGAGGAGCAGTACGTC.